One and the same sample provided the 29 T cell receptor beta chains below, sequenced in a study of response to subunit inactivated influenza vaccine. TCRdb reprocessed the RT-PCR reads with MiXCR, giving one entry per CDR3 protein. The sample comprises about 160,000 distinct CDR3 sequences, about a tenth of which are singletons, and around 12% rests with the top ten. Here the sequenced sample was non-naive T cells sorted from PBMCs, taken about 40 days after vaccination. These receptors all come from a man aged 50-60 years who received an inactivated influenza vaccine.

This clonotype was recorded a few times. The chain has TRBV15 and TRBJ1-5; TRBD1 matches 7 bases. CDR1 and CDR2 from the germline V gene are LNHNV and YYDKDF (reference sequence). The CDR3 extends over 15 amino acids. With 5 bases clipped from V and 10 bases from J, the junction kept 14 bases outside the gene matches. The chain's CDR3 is CATSGRGQAPTPQHF. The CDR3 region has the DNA TGTGCCACCAGCGGGAGAGGACAGGCTCCGACACCCCAGCATTTT.

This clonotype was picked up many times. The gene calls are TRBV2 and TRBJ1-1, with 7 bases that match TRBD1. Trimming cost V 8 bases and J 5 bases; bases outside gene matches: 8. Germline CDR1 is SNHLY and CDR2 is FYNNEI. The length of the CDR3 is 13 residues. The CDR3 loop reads CASLTGEGTEAFF. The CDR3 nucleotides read TGTGCCAGCCTTACAGGGGAGGGGACTGAAGCTTTCTTT. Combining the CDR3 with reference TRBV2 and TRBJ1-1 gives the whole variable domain EPEVTQTPSHQVTQMGQEVILRCVPISNHLYFYWYRQILGQKVEFLVSFYNNEISEKSEIFDDQFSVERPDGSNFTLKIRSTKLEDSAMYFCASLTGEGTEAFFGQGTRLTVV.

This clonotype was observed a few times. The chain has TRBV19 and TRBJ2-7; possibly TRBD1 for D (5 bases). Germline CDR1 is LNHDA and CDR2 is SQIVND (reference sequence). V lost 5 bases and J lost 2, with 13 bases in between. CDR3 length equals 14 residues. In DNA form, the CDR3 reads TGTGCCAGTAGTTTGACAGTGCCGGCCTACGAGCAGTACTTC. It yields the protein CASSLTVPAYEQYF. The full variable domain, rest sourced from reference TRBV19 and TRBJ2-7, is DGGITQSPKYLFRKEGQNVTLSCEQNLNHDAMYWYRQDPGQGLRLIYYSQIVNDFQKGDIAEGYSVSREKKESFPLTVTSAQKNPTAFYLCASSLTVPAYEQYFGPGTRLTVT.

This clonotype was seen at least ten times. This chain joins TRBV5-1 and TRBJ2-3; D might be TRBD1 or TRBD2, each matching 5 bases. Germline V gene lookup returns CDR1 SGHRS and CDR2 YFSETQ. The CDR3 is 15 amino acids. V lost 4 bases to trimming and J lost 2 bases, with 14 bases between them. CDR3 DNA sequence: TGCGCCAGCAGCCCGGGGCCTAGCATCACAGATACGCAGTATTTT. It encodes CASSPGPSITDTQYF.

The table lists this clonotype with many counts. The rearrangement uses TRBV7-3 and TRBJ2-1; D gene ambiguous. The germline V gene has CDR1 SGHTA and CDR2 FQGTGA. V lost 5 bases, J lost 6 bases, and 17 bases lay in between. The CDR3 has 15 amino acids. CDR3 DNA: TGTGCCAGCAGCCCCACTCGTGGAGTGGGCAATGAGCAGTTCTTC. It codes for CASSPTRGVGNEQFF. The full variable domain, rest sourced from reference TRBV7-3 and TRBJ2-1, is GAGVSQTPSNKVTEKGKYVELRCDPISGHTALYWYRQSLGQGPEFLIYFQGTGAADDSGLPNDRFFAVRPEGSVSTLKIQRTERGDSAVYLCASSPTRGVGNEQFFGPGTRLTVL.

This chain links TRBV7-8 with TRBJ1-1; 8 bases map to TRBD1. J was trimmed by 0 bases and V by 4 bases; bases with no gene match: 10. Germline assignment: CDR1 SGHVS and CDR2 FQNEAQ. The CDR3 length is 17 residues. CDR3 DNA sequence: TGTGCCAGCAGCTCGGGACAGGTCACCCTCTTGAACACTGAAGCTTTCTTT. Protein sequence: CASSSGQVTLLNTEAFF.

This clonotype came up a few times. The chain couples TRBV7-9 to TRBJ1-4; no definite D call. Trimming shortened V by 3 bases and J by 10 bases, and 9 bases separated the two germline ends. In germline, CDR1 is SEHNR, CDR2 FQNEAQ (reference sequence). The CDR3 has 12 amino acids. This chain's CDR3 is CASSLSEGKLFF. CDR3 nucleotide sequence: TGTGCCAGCAGCTTGAGCGAGGGAAAACTGTTTTTT.

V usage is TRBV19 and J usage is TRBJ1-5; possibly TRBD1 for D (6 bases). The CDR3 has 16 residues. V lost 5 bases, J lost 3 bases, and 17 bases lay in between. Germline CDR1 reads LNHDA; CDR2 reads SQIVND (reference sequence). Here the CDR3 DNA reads TGTGCCAGTAGTGAGAACAGGGCGGGAATCAATCAGCCCCAGCATTTT. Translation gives CASSENRAGINQPQHF.

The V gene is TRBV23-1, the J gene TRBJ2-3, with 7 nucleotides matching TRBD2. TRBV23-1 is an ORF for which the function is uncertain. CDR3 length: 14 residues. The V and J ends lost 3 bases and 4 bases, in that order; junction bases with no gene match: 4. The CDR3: CASSQGGRADTQYF. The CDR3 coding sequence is TGCGCCAGCAGTCAGGGGGGGAGAGCAGATACGCAGTATTTT.

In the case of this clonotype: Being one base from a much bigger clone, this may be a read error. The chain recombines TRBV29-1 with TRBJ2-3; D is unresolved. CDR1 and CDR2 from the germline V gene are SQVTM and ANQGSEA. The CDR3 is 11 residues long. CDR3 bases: TGCAGCGTTATGCCCGCAGATACGAAGTATTTT. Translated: CSVMPADTKYF.

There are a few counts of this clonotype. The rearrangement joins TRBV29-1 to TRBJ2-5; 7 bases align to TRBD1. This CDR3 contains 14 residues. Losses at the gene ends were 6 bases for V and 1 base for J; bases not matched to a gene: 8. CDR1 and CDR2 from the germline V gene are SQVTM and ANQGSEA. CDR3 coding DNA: TGCAGCGTCTGCAGGGGGTCCATCCAAGAGACCCAGTACTTC. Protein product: CSVCRGSIQETQYF. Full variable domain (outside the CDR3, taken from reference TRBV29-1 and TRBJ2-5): SAVISQKPSRDICQRGTSLTIQCQVDSQVTMMFWYRQQPGQSLTLIATANQGSEATYESGFVIDKFPISRPNLTFSTLTVSNMSPEDSSIYLCSVCRGSIQETQYFGPGTRLLVL.

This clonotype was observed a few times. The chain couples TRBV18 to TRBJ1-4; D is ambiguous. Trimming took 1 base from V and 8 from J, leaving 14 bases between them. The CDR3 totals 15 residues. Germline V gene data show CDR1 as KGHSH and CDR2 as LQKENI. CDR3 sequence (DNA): TGTGCCAGCTCACCACGGTCCCCCCGAGGCGAAAAACTGTTTTTT. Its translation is CASSPRSPRGEKLFF.

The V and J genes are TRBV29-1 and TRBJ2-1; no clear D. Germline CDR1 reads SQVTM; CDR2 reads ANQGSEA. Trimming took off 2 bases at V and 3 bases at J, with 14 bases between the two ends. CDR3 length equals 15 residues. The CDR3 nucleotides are TGCAGCGTTGAATTGTCCCGAGGATTCTACAATGAGCAGTTCTTC. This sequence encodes CSVELSRGFYNEQFF.

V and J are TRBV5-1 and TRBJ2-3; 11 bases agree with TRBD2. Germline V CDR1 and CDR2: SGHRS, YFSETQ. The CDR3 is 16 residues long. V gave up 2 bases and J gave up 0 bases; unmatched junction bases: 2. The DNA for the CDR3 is TGCGCCAGCAGCTTCCGACTAGCGGGAAGCACAGATACGCAGTATTTT. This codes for CASSFRLAGSTDTQYF.

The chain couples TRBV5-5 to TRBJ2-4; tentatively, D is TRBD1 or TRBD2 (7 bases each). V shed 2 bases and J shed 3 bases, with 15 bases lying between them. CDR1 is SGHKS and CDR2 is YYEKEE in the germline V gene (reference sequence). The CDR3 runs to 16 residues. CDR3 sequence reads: CASSFTAGGGKNIQYF. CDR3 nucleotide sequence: TGTGCCAGCAGCTTTACGGCAGGGGGGGGCAAAAACATTCAGTACTTC.

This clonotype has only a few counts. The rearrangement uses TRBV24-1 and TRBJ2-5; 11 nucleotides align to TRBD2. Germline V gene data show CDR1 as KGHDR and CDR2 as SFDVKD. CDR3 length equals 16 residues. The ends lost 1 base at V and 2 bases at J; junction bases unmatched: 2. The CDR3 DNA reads TGTGCCACCAGTGATTTCACTAGCGGGGGACAAGAGACCCAGTACTTC. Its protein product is CATSDFTSGGQETQYF.

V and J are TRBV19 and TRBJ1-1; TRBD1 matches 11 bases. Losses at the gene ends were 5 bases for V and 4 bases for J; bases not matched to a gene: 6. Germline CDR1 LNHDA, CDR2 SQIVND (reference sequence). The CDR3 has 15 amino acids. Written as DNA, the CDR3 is TGTGCCAGTAGTTCCTGGACAGGGGGCATCACTGAAGCTTTCTTT. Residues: CASSSWTGGITEAFF.

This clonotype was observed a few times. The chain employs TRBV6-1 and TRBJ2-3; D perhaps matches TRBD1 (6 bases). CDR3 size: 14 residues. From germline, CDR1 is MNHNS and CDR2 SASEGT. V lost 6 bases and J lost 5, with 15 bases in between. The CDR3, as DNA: TGTGCCAGCAGACCTACAGGGTCGAGAGATACGCAGTATTTT. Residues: CASRPTGSRDTQYF.

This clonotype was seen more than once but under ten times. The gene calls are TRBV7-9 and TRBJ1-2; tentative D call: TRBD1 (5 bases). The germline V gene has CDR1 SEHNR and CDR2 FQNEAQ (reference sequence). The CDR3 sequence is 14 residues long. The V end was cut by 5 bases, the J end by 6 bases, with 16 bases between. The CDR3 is CASSQLTEKDGYTF. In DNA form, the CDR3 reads TGTGCCAGCAGCCAACTGACAGAAAAGGATGGCTACACCTTC.

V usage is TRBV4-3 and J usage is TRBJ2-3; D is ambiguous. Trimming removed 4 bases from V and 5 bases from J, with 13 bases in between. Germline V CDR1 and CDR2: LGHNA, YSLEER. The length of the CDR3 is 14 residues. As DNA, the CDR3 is TGCGCCAGCAGCCCTAATCCCCGTCGAGATACGCAGTATTTT. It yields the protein CASSPNPRRDTQYF.

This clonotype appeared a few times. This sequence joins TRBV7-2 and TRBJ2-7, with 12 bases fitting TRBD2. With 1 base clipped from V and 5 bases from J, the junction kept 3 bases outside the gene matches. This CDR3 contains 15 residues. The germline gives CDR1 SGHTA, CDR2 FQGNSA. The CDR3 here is CASSLGASGRDEQYF. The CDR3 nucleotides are TGTGCCAGCAGCTTAGGAGCTAGCGGGAGGGACGAGCAGTACTTC.

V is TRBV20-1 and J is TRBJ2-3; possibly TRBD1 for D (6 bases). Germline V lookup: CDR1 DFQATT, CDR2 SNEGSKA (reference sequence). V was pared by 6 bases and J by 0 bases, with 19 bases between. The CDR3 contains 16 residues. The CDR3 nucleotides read TGCAGTGCAGATCGAGCCTCGGACAGAAGCACAGATACGCAGTATTTT. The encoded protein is CSADRASDRSTDTQYF.

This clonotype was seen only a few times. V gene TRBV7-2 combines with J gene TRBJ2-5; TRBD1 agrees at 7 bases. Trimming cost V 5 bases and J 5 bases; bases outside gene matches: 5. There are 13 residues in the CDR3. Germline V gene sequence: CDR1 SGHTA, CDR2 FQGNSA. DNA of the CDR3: TGTGCCAGCAGCCGGGGACAGTTGGAGACCCAGTACTTC. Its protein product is CASSRGQLETQYF.

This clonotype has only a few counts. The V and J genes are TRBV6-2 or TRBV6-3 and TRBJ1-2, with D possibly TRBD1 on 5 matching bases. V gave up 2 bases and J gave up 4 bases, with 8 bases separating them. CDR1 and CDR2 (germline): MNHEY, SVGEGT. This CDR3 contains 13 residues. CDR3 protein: CASSYVRGYGYTF. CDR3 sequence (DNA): TGTGCCAGCAGTTACGTAAGGGGCTATGGCTACACCTTC.

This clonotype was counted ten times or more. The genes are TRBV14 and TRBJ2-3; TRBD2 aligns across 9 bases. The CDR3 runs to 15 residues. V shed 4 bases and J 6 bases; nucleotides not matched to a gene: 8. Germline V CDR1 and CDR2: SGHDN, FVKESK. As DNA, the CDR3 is TGTGCCAGCAGCCGGGAGACTAGCGGCTCGGATACGCAGTATTTT. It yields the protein CASSRETSGSDTQYF. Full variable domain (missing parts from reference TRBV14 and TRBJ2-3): EAGVTQFPSHSVIEKGQTVTLRCDPISGHDNLYWYRRVMGKEIKFLLHFVKESKQDESGMPNNRFLAERTGGTYSTLKVQPAELEDSGVYFCASSRETSGSDTQYFGPGTRLTVL.

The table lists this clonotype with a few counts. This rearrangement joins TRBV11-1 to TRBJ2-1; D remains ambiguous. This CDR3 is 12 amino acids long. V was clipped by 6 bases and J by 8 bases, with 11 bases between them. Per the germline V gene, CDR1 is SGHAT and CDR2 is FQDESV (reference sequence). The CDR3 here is CASSPNYDEQFF. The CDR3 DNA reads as TGTGCCAGCAGTCCGAATTACGATGAGCAGTTCTTC.

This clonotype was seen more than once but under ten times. The CDR3 is CATSRGTRGSGNTIYF. DNA of the CDR3: TGTGCCACCAGCAGAGGAACAAGGGGTTCTGGAAACACCATATATTTT. The chain recombines TRBV15 with TRBJ1-3, with D tentatively TRBD1 (5 bases). Germline V lookup: CDR1 LNHNV, CDR2 YYDKDF (reference sequence). The V and J ends lost 1 base and 1 base respectively, with 11 bases between them. This CDR3 contains 16 residues.

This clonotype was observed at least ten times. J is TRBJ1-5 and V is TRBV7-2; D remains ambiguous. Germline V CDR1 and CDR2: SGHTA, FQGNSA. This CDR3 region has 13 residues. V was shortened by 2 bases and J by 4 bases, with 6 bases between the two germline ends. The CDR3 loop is CASSLKVNQPQHF. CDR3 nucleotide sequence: TGTGCCAGCAGCTTAAAAGTTAATCAGCCCCAGCATTTT.

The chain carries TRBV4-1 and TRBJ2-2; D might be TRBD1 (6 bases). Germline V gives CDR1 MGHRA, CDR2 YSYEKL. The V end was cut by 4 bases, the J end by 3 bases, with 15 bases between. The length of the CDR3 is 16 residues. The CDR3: CASSLSHRTDTGELFF. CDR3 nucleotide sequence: TGCGCCAGCAGCCTATCCCACAGGACAGACACCGGGGAGCTGTTTTTT.